This TCR beta chain was observed in a study of vaccination and CD4 T cells after COVID-19. Treatment specified: 10-day PBMC culture with coronavirus spike peptide pools or control peptides (ViraFEST assay). At the Johns Hopkins FTIC core, DNA taken from cultured CD4+ T cells was sequenced by way of the Oncomine TCR Beta short-read assay. MiXCR was run by TCRdb on the PCR reads, yielding one entry per CDR3 protein. Here the sample spans approximately 15,000 distinct CDR3 sequences, 75% to 80% being singletons. With regard to this clonotype: Its antigen remains unknown.

This TCR came from a human donor who received a COVID-19 vaccine. The specimen was CD4+ T cells from blood, cultured in vitro, collected after SARS-CoV-2 vaccination.

The DNA for the CDR3 is TGCGCCAGCAGCCCTCCCGGGACAGGGCATGGCTACACCTTC. Translated, it gives CASSPPGTGHGYTF. The chain joins TRBV23-1 to TRBJ1-2; 9 bases map to TRBD1. TRBV23-1 is an ORF for which the function is uncertain. CDR3 size: 14 residues. V dropped 6 bases and J dropped 6; count of bases not matched to a gene: 8.